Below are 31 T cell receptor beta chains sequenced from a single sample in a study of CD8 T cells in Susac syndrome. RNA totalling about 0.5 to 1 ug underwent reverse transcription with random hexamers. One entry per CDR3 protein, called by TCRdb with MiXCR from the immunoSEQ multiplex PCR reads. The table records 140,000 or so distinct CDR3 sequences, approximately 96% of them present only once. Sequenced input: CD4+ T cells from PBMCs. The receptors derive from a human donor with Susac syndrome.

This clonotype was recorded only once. The CDR3 DNA follows: TGTGCCACAGCCGTCAGGCCTAGAGCGGACCGCAATGAGCAGTTCTTC. As protein: CATAVRPRADRNEQFF. This chain links TRBV27 with TRBJ2-1; weak D call: TRBD2 (5 bases). The CDR3 length is 16 residues. V lost 10 bases to trimming and J lost 6 bases, with 25 bases between them. Germline CDR1 reads MNHEY; CDR2 reads SMNVEV (reference sequence).

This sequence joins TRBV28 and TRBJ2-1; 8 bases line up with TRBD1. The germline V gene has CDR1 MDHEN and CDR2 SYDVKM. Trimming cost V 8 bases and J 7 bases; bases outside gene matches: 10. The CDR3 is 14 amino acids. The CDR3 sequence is CASLVAGGSNEQFF. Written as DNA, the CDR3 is TGTGCCAGCCTGGTGGCAGGGGGCTCGAATGAGCAGTTCTTC.

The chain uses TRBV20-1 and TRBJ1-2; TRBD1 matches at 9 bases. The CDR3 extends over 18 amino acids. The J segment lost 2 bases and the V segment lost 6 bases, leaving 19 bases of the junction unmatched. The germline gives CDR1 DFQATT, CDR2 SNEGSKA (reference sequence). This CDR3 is CSAHKPTGAGQGNYGYTF. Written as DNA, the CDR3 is TGCAGTGCACATAAGCCCACCGGGGCGGGACAGGGAAACTATGGCTACACCTTC.

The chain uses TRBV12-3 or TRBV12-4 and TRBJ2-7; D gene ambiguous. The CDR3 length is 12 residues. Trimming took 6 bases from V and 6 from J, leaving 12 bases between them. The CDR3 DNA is TGTGCCAGCAGCCGCCGGTGGCTCGAGCAGTACTTC. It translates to CASSRRWLEQYF.

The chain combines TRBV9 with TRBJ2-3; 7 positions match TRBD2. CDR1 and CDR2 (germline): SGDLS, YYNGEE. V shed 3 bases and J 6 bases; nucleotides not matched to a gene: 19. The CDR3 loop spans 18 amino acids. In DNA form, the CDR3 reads TGTGCCAGCAGCGAGGCCCTCGGAGCGGGACCTGCAGGGGATACGCAGTATTTT. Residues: CASSEALGAGPAGDTQYF.

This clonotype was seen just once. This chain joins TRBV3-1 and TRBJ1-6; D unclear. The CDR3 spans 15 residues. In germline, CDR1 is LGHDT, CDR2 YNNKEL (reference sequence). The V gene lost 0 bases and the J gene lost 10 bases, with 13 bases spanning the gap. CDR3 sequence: CASSQELGGWSPLHF. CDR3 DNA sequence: TGTGCCAGCAGCCAAGAATTAGGAGGGTGGTCACCCCTCCACTTT.

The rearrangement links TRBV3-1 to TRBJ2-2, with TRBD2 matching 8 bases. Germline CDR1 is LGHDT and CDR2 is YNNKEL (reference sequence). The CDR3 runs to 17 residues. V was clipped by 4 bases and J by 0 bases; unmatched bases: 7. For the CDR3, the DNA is TGTGCCAGCAGCCGGGCGAGCGGGGGAACGAACACCGGGGAGCTGTTTTTT. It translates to CASSRASGGTNTGELFF.

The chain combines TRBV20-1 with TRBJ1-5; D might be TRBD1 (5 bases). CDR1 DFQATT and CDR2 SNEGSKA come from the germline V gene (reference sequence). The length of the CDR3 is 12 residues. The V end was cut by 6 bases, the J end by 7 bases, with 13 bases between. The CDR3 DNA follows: TGCAGTGCGAGCAGGGTTGACCAGCCCCAGCATTTT. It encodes CSASRVDQPQHF.

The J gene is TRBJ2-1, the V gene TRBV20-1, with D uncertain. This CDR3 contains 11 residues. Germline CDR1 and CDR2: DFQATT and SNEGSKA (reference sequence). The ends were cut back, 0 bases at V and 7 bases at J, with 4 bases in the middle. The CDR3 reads CSARDFNEQFF. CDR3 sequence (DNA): TGCAGTGCTAGAGATTTTAATGAGCAGTTCTTC.

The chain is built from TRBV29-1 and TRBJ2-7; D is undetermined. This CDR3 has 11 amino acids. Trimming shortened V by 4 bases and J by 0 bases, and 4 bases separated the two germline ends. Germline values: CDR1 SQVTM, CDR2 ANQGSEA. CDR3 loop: CSVASSYEQYF. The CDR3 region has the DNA TGCAGCGTTGCCAGCTCCTACGAGCAGTACTTC.

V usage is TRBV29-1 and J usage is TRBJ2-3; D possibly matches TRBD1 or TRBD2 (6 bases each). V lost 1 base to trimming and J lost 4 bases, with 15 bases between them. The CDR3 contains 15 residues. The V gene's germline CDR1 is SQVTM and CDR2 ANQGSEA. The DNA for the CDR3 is TGCAGCGTTGAAGCGGTACAGGGAGGCGCAGATACGCAGTATTTT. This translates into CSVEAVQGGADTQYF.

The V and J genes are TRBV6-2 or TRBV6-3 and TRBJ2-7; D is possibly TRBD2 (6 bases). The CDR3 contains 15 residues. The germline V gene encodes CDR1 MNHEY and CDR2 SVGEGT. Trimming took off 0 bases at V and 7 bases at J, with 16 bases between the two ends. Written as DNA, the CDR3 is TGTGCCAGCAGTTACTCAACGGGCCGACTAGAAGAGCAGTACTTC. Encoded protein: CASSYSTGRLEEQYF.

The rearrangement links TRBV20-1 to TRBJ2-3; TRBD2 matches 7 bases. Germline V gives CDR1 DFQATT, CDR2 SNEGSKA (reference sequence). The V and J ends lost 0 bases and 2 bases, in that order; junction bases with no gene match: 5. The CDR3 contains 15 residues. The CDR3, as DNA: TGCAGTGCTAGAGAGTGGCGGGGGAACACAGATACGCAGTATTTT. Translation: CSAREWRGNTDTQYF.

Here the CDR3 DNA reads TGCGCCAGCAGCCAAGTTATAAGTTCCAATCAGCCCCAGCATTTT. Translating it yields CASSQVISSNQPQHF. The chain links TRBV4-1 to TRBJ1-5; D not certain. Germline V CDR1 and CDR2: MGHRA, YSYEKL. The germline V and J ends were trimmed by 1 base and 3 bases, with 10 bases remaining between them. CDR3 length: 15 amino acids.

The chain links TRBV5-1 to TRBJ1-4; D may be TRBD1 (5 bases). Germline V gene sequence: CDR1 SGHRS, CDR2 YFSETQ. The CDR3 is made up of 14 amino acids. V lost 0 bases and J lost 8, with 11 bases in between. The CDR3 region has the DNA TGCGCCAGCAGCTTGGAGGGACTACGGGAAAAACTGTTTTTT. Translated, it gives CASSLEGLREKLFF.

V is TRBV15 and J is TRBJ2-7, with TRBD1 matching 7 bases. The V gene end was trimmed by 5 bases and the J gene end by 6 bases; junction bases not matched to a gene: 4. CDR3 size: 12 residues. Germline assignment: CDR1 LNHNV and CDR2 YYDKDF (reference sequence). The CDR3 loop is CATSVPGGEQYF. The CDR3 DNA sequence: TGTGCCACCAGCGTCCCAGGGGGCGAGCAGTACTTC.

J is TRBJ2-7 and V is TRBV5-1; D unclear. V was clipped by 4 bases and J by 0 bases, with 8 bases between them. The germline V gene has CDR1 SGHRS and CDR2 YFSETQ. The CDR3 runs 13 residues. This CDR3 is CASSRAPSYEQYF. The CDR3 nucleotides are TGCGCCAGCAGCCGCGCCCCCTCCTACGAGCAGTACTTC.

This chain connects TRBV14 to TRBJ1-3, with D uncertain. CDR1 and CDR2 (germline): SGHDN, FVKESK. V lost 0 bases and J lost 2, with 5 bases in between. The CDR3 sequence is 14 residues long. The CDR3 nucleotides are TGTGCCAGCAGCCAAGATCGGGCTGGAAACACCATATATTTT. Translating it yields CASSQDRAGNTIYF.

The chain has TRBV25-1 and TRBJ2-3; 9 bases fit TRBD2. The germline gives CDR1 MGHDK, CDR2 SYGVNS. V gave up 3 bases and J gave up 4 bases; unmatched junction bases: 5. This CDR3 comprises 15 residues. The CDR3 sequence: CASSDSREGPDTQYF. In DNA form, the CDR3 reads TGTGCCAGCAGTGATTCGCGGGAGGGTCCAGATACGCAGTATTTT.

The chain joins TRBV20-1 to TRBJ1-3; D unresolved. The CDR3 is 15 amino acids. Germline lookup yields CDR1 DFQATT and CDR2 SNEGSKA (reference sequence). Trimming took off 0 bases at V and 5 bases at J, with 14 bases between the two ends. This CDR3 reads CSARDAGHPRNTIYF. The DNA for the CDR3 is TGCAGTGCTAGAGATGCTGGGCACCCTCGAAACACCATATATTTT.

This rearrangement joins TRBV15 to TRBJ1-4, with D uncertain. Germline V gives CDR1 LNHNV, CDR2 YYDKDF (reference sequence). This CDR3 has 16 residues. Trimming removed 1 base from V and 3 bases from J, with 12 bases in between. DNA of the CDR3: TGTGCCACCAGCAGAGTTCGGGGTCCCTCTAATGAAAAACTGTTTTTT. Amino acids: CATSRVRGPSNEKLFF.

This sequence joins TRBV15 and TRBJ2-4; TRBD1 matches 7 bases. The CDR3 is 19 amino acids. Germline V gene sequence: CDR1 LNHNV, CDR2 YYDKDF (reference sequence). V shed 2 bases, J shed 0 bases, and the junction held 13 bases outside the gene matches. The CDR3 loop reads CATSRPAETGLLAKNIQYF. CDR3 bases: TGTGCCACCAGCAGACCGGCGGAGACAGGGTTACTAGCCAAAAACATTCAGTACTTC.

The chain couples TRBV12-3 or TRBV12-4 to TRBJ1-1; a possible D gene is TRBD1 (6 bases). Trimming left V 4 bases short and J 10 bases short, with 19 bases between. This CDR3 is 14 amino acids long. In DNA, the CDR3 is TGTGCCAGCAGTTCCGAAACGCAGGGGTGGGGAGCTTTCTTT. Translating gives CASSSETQGWGAFF.

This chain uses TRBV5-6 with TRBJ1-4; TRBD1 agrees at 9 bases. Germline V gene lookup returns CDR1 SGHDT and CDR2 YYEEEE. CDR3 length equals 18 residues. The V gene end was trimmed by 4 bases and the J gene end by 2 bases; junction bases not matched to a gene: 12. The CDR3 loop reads CASSKPGQGGRTNEKLFF. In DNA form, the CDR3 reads TGTGCCAGCAGCAAACCGGGACAGGGAGGACGGACTAATGAAAAACTGTTTTTT.

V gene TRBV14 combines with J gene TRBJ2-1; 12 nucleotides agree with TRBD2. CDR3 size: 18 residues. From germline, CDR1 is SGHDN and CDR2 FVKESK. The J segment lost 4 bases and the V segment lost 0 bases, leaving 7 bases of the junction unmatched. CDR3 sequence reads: CASSQDRLAGGTYNEQFF. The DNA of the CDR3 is TGTGCCAGCAGCCAAGATCGTCTAGCGGGAGGGACTTACAATGAGCAGTTCTTC. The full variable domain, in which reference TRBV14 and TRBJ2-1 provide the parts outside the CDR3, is EAGVTQFPSHSVIEKGQTVTLRCDPISGHDNLYWYRRVMGKEIKFLLHFVKESKQDESGMPNNRFLAERTGGTYSTLKVQPAELEDSGVYFCASSQDRLAGGTYNEQFFGPGTRLTVL.

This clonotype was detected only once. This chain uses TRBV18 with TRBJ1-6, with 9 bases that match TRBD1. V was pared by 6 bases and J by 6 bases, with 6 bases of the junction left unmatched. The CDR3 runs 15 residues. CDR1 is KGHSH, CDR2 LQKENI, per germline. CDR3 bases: TGTGCCAGCTCGGAGGGACAGGGTCTTAATTCACCCCTCCACTTT. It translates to CASSEGQGLNSPLHF.

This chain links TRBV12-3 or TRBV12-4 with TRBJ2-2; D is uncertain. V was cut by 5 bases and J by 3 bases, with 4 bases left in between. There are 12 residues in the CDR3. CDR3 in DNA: TGTGCCAGCAGTCCCTACACCGGGGAGCTGTTTTTT. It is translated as CASSPYTGELFF.

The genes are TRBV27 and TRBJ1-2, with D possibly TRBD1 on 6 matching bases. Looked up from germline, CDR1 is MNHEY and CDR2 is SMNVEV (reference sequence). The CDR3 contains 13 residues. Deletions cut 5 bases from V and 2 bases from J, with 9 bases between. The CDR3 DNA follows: TGTGCCAGCAGTAAGGGGGGAAACTATGGCTACACCTTC. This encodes CASSKGGNYGYTF.

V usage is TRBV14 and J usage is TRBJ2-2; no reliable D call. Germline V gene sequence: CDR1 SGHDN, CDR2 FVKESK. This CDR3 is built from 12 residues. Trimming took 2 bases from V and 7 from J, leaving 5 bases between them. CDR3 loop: CASSQWGGELFF. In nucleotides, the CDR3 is TGTGCCAGCAGCCAATGGGGCGGGGAGCTGTTTTTT.

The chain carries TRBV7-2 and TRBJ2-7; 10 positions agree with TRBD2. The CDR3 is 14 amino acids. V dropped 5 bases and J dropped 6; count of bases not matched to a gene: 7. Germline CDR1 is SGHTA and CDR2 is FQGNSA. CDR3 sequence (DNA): TGTGCCAGCAGCCCCAGCGGGGGGGACTTCGAGCAGTACTTC. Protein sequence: CASSPSGGDFEQYF. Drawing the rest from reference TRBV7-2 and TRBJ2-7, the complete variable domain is GAGVSQSPSNKVTEKGKDVELRCDPISGHTALYWYRQSLGQGLEFLIYFQGNSAPDKSGLPSDRFSAERTGGSVSTLTIQRTQQEDSAVYLCASSPSGGDFEQYFGPGTRLTVT.

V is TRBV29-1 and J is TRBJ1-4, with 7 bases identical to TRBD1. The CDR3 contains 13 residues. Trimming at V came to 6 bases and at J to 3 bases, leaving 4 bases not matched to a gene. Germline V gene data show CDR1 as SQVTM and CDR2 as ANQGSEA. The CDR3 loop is CSVRDSSNEKLFF. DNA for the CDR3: TGCAGCGTGAGGGACAGTTCTAATGAAAAACTGTTTTTT. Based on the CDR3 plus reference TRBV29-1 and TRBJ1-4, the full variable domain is SAVISQKPSRDICQRGTSLTIQCQVDSQVTMMFWYRQQPGQSLTLIATANQGSEATYESGFVIDKFPISRPNLTFSTLTVSNMSPEDSSIYLCSVRDSSNEKLFFGSGTQLSVL.